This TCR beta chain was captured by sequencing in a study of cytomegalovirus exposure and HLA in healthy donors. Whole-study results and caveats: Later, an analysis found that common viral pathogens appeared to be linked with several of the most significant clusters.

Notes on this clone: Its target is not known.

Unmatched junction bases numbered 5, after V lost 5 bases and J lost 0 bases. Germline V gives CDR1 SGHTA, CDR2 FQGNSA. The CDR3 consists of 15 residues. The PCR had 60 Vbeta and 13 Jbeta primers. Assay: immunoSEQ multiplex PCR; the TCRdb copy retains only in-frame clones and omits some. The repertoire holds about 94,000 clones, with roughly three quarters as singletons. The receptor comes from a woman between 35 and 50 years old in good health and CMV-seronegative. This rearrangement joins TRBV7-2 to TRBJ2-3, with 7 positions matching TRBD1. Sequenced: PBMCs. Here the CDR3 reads CASSKPGQSTDTQYF. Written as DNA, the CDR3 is TGTGCCAGCAGCAAACCGGGACAGAGCACAGATACGCAGTATTTT.